This entry features one T cell receptor beta chain sequence. The target antigen is unknown. This record comes from a study of a mutant IDH1 vaccine in newly diagnosed glioma. As for the study in general: Pretreatment consisted of radiotherapy, temozolomide, or both, with most receiving both.

The time point was: week 5, during vaccination. In the vaccine, a single dose held 300 ug of the mutant IDH1 20-mer peptide, along with topical imiquimod. Findings and limits, study-wide: Across multiple MHC alleles, 90% to 95% of patients had vaccine-induced responses.

Looked up from germline, CDR1 is SQVTM and CDR2 is ANQGSEA. CDR3 length: 14 residues. V lost 4 bases to trimming and J lost 6 bases, with 18 bases between them. Clones were sequenced by immunoSEQ multiplex PCR, and TCRdb holds only the in-frame ones, with some missing. The sample holds around 61,000 clones, around 89% seen once. The source of this sequence is a woman between 40 and 55 years old with glioma. The chain recombines TRBV29-1 with TRBJ1-1; maybe TRBD1 (6 bases). Sequences were derived from PBMCs, sampled from a glioma patient whose treatment included an IDH1 peptide vaccine. CDR3: CSVVNTGSYSEAFF. CDR3 coding DNA: TGCAGCGTTGTCAATACAGGGAGTTACTCTGAAGCTTTCTTT.